The 27 T cell receptor beta chains given below trace back to one sample, sequenced in a study of CD8 T cells in Susac syndrome. Random hexamers were used to reverse transcribe 0.5 to 1 ug of RNA. A single record per CDR3 protein comes from TCRdb applying MiXCR to the immunoSEQ multiplex PCR reads. Seen here are tens of thousands of distinct CDR3 sequences, over 90% observed once, and the top ten hold about 0.3%. The sample consisted of CD4+ T cells from PBMCs. Receptor source: a human donor with Susac syndrome.

The chain couples TRBV3-1 to TRBJ2-5; 9 nucleotides match TRBD1. V lost 3 bases to trimming and J lost 3 bases; unmatched junction nucleotides: 8. The CDR3 loop spans 16 amino acids. The germline V gene has CDR1 LGHDT and CDR2 YNNKEL (reference sequence). The CDR3 bases are TGTGCCAGCAGCCACGACGGGACAGGGAAGGAAGAGACCCAGTACTTC. Protein: CASSHDGTGKEETQYF.

The chain is built from TRBV20-1 and TRBJ2-3; 8 bases line up with TRBD1. The CDR3 is 15 amino acids. The J segment lost 0 bases and the V segment lost 3 bases, leaving 5 bases of the junction unmatched. Germline values: CDR1 DFQATT, CDR2 SNEGSKA (reference sequence). The DNA for the CDR3 is TGCAGTGCTAGTCCCTACAGGGGGAGCACAGATACGCAGTATTTT. Translated, it gives CSASPYRGSTDTQYF.

The chain couples TRBV18 to TRBJ1-5, with a weak D call TRBD1 (6 bases). Per germline, CDR1 KGHSH and CDR2 LQKENI. V was cut by 3 bases and J by 6 bases, with 12 bases left in between. The CDR3 runs to 14 residues. This chain's CDR3 is CASSPDSGVQPQHF. The DNA for the CDR3 is TGTGCCAGCTCACCCGACTCAGGGGTTCAGCCCCAGCATTTT.

This clonotype was detected once. The junction departs from the called germline gene at one end, perhaps through a read error. The V and J genes are TRBV25-1 and TRBJ1-1; D possibly corresponds to TRBD1 (6 bases). The germline CDR1 and CDR2 sequences are MGHDK and SYGVNS. CDR3 length: 14 amino acids. The DNA for the CDR3 is TGTGCCAGCCAAGGACAGAACCTGAACTCTGAAGCTTTCTTT. Its protein product is CASQGQNLNSEAFF.

The gene calls are TRBV30 and TRBJ1-6; D is possibly TRBD1 (5 bases). Trimming pared 4 bases from V and 7 bases from J, leaving 14 bases between. This CDR3 spans 14 amino acids. Per the germline V gene, CDR1 is GTSNPN and CDR2 is SVGIG (reference sequence). The CDR3 region has the DNA TGTGCCTGGACGTCGGGGAGGGACAATTCACCCCTCCACTTT. As protein: CAWTSGRDNSPLHF.

V usage is TRBV7-9 and J usage is TRBJ1-6; a weak D match, TRBD1 (6 bases). This CDR3 is 14 amino acids long. Germline CDR1 is SEHNR and CDR2 is FQNEAQ (reference sequence). With 4 bases removed from V and 8 bases from J, the gap between germline ends came to 12 bases. The CDR3 nucleotides read TGTGCCAGCAGCTGGGGGGGCTCGGATTCACCCCTCCACTTT. Translated: CASSWGGSDSPLHF.

The rearrangement joins TRBV7-2 to TRBJ2-3; 7 nucleotides agree with TRBD1. The germline CDR1 and CDR2 sequences are SGHTA and FQGNSA. The CDR3 covers 16 residues. J lost 1 base, V lost 4 bases, and 8 bases had no gene match. CDR3 DNA sequence: TGTGCCAGCAGCTCCTCCGGGACAGCCCGCACAGATACGCAGTATTTT. This sequence encodes CASSSSGTARTDTQYF.

V and J are TRBV5-6 and TRBJ2-7; weak D call: TRBD2 (5 bases). CDR1 is SGHDT and CDR2 is YYEEEE in the germline V gene. The V end was cut by 4 bases, the J end by 3 bases, with 5 bases between. CDR3 length: 11 amino acids. The CDR3 is CASSRDYEQYF. For the CDR3, the DNA is TGTGCCAGCAGCCGGGACTACGAGCAGTACTTC.

The CDR3 region is CASSYGRDTEAFF. In DNA, the CDR3 is TGTGCCAGCAGTTACGGGAGGGACACTGAAGCTTTCTTT. The chain has TRBV12-3 or TRBV12-4 and TRBJ1-1; D not resolved. Trimming left V 4 bases short and J 3 bases short, with 9 bases between. CDR3 length: 13 amino acids.

As regards this clonotype: The junction shows a germline mismatch at one end, possibly a read error. The chain links TRBV12-3 or TRBV12-4 to TRBJ2-7; 9 nucleotides match TRBD2. The CDR3 sequence is 14 residues long. The CDR3 reads CASSLAGYNYEQYF. The CDR3 region has the DNA TGTGCCAGCAGTCTAGCGGGGTACAACTACGAGCAGTACTTC.

This chain connects TRBV7-3 to TRBJ2-1; D call uncertain. CDR3 length: 15 residues. The V gene's germline CDR1 is SGHTA and CDR2 FQGTGA. Deletions cut 2 bases from V and 0 bases from J, with 8 bases between. This chain's CDR3 is CASSLAPGSYNEQFF. The DNA of the CDR3 is TGTGCCAGCAGCTTAGCTCCGGGCTCCTACAATGAGCAGTTCTTC.

V usage is TRBV20-1 and J usage is TRBJ2-3, with 8 positions matching TRBD2. CDR1 is DFQATT, CDR2 SNEGSKA, per germline (reference sequence). This CDR3 is 14 amino acids long. The junction had 3 bases not matched to a gene; V was cut back by 4 bases and J by 0 bases. The CDR3 DNA follows: TGCAGTGCTATTAGCGGGGAGAGCACAGATACGCAGTATTTT. It encodes CSAISGESTDTQYF.

The DNA for the CDR3 is TGCAGTGCGATATCTAGCGGGGGGACAGATACGCAGTATTTT. Amino acids: CSAISSGGTDTQYF. The V gene is TRBV20-1, the J gene TRBJ2-3; TRBD2 aligns across 11 bases. The CDR3 consists of 14 residues. Trimming removed 6 bases from V and 3 bases from J; junction bases left unmatched: 5. Per the germline V gene, CDR1 is DFQATT and CDR2 is SNEGSKA (reference sequence).

This rearrangement joins TRBV30 to TRBJ1-1; D is unresolved. V was shortened by 6 bases and J by 8 bases, with 10 bases between the two germline ends. CDR1 and CDR2 (germline): GTSNPN, SVGIG (reference sequence). There are 10 residues in the CDR3. CDR3 sequence reads: CACKTEEAFF. The CDR3 nucleotides read TGTGCCTGTAAAACCGAGGAAGCTTTCTTT.

The CDR3 here is CASSGRDRGRGTDTQYF. The CDR3 bases are TGTGCCAGCAGTGGCCGGGACAGGGGACGTGGCACAGATACGCAGTATTTT. The gene calls are TRBV6-1 and TRBJ2-3; 10 bases align to TRBD1. After removal of 4 bases from V and 1 base from J, the junction contained 8 bases not matched to a gene. The V gene's germline CDR1 is MNHNS and CDR2 SASEGT. The CDR3 consists of 17 residues.

The chain is built from TRBV29-1 and TRBJ1-1; D might be TRBD1 (6 bases). CDR3 length equals 13 residues. Germline assignment: CDR1 SQVTM and CDR2 ANQGSEA. V was cut by 2 bases and J by 1 base, with 8 bases left in between. This CDR3 reads CSVEQGRNTEAFF. The CDR3 coding sequence is TGCAGCGTTGAACAGGGGAGGAACACTGAAGCTTTCTTT.

The gene calls are TRBV25-1 and TRBJ2-7; D remains ambiguous. Germline CDR1 MGHDK, CDR2 SYGVNS. Between the trimmed V and J ends, which lost 3 bases and 3 bases, there was a span of 9 bases. The CDR3 runs 13 residues. This CDR3 reads CASSEVGSYEQYF. CDR3 coding DNA: TGTGCCAGCAGTGAGGTGGGAAGCTACGAGCAGTACTTC.

J is TRBJ2-2 and V is TRBV12-3 or TRBV12-4, with D possibly called TRBD1 or TRBD2 (5 bases each). With 8 bases removed from V and 5 bases from J, the gap between germline ends came to 15 bases. The CDR3 consists of 14 residues. Here the CDR3 DNA reads TGTGCCAGCTGTCTGGTGGGACCGACCGGGGAGCTGTTTTTT. Translating it yields CASCLVGPTGELFF.

This clonotype showed up just once. This chain links TRBV5-1 with TRBJ1-1; TRBD1 aligns across 8 bases. CDR1 is SGHRS and CDR2 is YFSETQ in the germline V gene. Germline trimming cut 4 bases from V and 0 bases from J; bases unmatched to any gene: 8. This CDR3 comprises 16 residues. CDR3 nucleotides: TGCGCCAGCAGCCTACGGACAGGGAGGATGAACACTGAAGCTTTCTTT. Encoded protein: CASSLRTGRMNTEAFF.

V gene TRBV29-1 combines with J gene TRBJ1-2, with D possibly matching TRBD1 (5 bases). Germline V gene data show CDR1 as SQVTM and CDR2 as ANQGSEA. The CDR3 is made up of 12 amino acids. Trimming took off 6 bases at V and 3 bases at J, with 11 bases between the two ends. CDR3 region: CSVGGVDYGYTF. CDR3 in DNA: TGCAGCGTCGGGGGGGTAGACTATGGCTACACCTTC.

This clonotype was counted a few times. The genes are TRBV29-1 and TRBJ2-7; TRBD1 matches 8 bases. This CDR3 comprises 11 residues. The V gene's germline CDR1 is SQVTM and CDR2 ANQGSEA. Unmatched junction bases numbered 8, after V lost 7 bases and J lost 9 bases. CDR3 DNA sequence: TGCAGCGCAGGTGGACAGGGTCCGCAGTACTTC. Amino acid sequence: CSAGGQGPQYF.

The V gene is TRBV20-1, the J gene TRBJ1-3; D remains ambiguous. Per the germline V gene, CDR1 is DFQATT and CDR2 is SNEGSKA (reference sequence). The CDR3 totals 13 residues. V dropped 1 base and J dropped 3 bases, with 7 bases sitting between them. The CDR3 DNA reads TGCAGTGCTAGAGGGACCTTTGGAAACACCATATATTTT. Protein: CSARGTFGNTIYF.

In its sample, this clonotype was seen once. The J gene is TRBJ1-5, the V gene TRBV28; TRBD1 is a possible D gene (6 bases). Trimming shortened V by 6 bases and J by 4 bases, and 22 bases separated the two germline ends. This CDR3 is built from 17 residues. In germline, CDR1 is MDHEN, CDR2 SYDVKM. The CDR3 here is CASSSLPGGDENQPQHF. The DNA of the CDR3 is TGTGCCAGCAGCTCCCTACCCGGGGGCGATGAAAATCAGCCCCAGCATTTT. The full variable domain, rest sourced from reference TRBV28 and TRBJ1-5, is DVKVTQSSRYLVKRTGEKVFLECVQDMDHENMFWYRQDPGLGLRLIYFSYDVKMKEKGDIPEGYSVSREKKERFSLILESASTNQTSMYLCASSSLPGGDENQPQHFGDGTRLSIL.

This sequence joins TRBV11-1 and TRBJ2-7, with TRBD1 matching over 11 bases. CDR1 SGHAT and CDR2 FQDESV come from the germline V gene (reference sequence). CDR3 length: 14 amino acids. The junction had 2 bases not matched to a gene; V was cut back by 5 bases and J by 2 bases. The CDR3 is CASSRTGGTYEQYF. CDR3 DNA: TGTGCCAGCAGCCGGACAGGGGGCACCTACGAGCAGTACTTC.

Comment on this clonotype: The junction departs from the called germline gene at one end, perhaps through a read error. The rearrangement joins TRBV12-5 to TRBJ2-7; D may be TRBD1 (5 bases). The CDR3 is 10 residues long. CDR1 is LGHNT, CDR2 FRNRAP, per germline. CDR3 in amino acids: CASAGLNVRF. Here the CDR3 DNA reads TGTGCTAGTGCAGGGTTGAATGTCCGCTTC. Complete variable domain (other parts from reference TRBV12-5 and TRBJ2-7): DARVTQTPRHKVTEMGQEVTMRCQPILGHNTVFWYRQTMMQGLELLAYFRNRAPLDDSGMPKDRFSAEMPDATLATLKIQPSEPRDSAVYFCASAGLNVRFGPGTRLTVT.

The V call is TRBV20-1, the J call TRBJ1-2; D may be TRBD1 (6 bases). The CDR3 consists of 15 residues. Germline V gene lookup returns CDR1 DFQATT and CDR2 SNEGSKA (reference sequence). The ends were cut back, 4 bases at V and 4 bases at J, with 19 bases in the middle. CDR3 nucleotides: TGCAGTGCTACCACGGGGGCAGGGGCCAGCTATGGCTACACCTTC. Protein product: CSATTGAGASYGYTF.

The CDR3 region is CSARPLGGTFETQYF. The CDR3 nucleotides read TGCAGTGCTAGACCGCTAGGGGGGACTTTTGAGACCCAGTACTTC. The chain carries TRBV20-1 and TRBJ2-5; D assignment may be TRBD1 or TRBD2 (6 bases each). Trimming removed 2 bases at V and 5 bases at J, with 18 bases between. Looked up from germline, CDR1 is DFQATT and CDR2 is SNEGSKA (reference sequence). The CDR3 spans 15 residues.